The 20 T cell receptor beta chains reported below all come from one sample, sequenced in a study of prognosis after radiotherapy for stage I lung cancer. Starting from genomic DNA, TCR beta CDR3 was amplified through two-round multiplex PCR. Each TRBV and TRBJ gene had its own primer in the first PCR round. TCRdb reprocessed the multiplex PCR reads via MiXCR and lists one record per CDR3 protein. Among around 28,000 distinct CDR3 sequences listed, 40% to 55% were seen once. Sequenced material: PBMCs, taken before or after stereotactic body radiation therapy (not recorded which). Receptors originate from a donor aged 50 or older with non-small cell lung cancer.

This clonotype was seen ten or more times. The chain couples TRBV9 to TRBJ2-3; the D is unclear. CDR3 size: 14 residues. V lost 6 bases and J lost 6, with 17 bases in between. Germline CDR1 and CDR2: SGDLS and YYNGEE. The CDR3 sequence: CASTPRVQTDTQYF. The CDR3 region has the DNA TGTGCCAGCACACCGCGCGTCCAAACCGATACGCAGTATTTT.

The chain uses TRBV6-5 and TRBJ2-7, with TRBD2 matching 8 bases. Germline CDR1 is MNHEY and CDR2 is SVGAGI. V was pared by 0 bases and J by 4 bases, with 8 bases of the junction left unmatched. The length of the CDR3 is 16 residues. This chain's CDR3 is CASSYSPRGGWYEQYF. CDR3 bases: TGTGCCAGCAGTTACTCTCCTCGGGGGGGTTGGTACGAGCAGTACTTC.

This clonotype was counted many times. The V gene is TRBV7-2, the J gene TRBJ2-4, with a possible D match to TRBD2 (7 bases). CDR3 length: 16 amino acids. Trimming took off 4 bases at V and 0 bases at J, with 13 bases between the two ends. Germline CDR1 and CDR2: SGHTA and FQGNSA. CDR3 DNA sequence: TGTGCCAGCAGCTCAGGGGAGGGCCGAGCCAAAAACATTCAGTACTTC. Translation: CASSSGEGRAKNIQYF. The complete variable domain, with remaining parts taken from reference TRBV7-2 and TRBJ2-4, reads GAGVSQSPSNKVTEKGKDVELRCDPISGHTALYWYRQSLGQGLEFLIYFQGNSAPDKSGLPSDRFSAERTGGSVSTLTIQRTQQEDSAVYLCASSSGEGRAKNIQYFGAGTRLSVL.

This clonotype has just a few counts. The genes are TRBV27 and TRBJ1-2; D not resolved. CDR1 MNHEY and CDR2 SMNVEV come from the germline V gene (reference sequence). Trimming took off 6 bases at V and 5 bases at J, with 19 bases between the two ends. This CDR3 region has 15 residues. The CDR3 sequence: CASSVLSGLAYGYTF. In nucleotides, the CDR3 is TGTGCCAGCAGCGTATTATCCGGACTCGCGTATGGCTACACCTTC.

The table lists this clonotype with many counts. The rearrangement joins TRBV12-3 or TRBV12-4 to TRBJ2-1, with D unresolved. The length of the CDR3 is 14 residues. The V gene lost 4 bases and the J gene lost 3 bases, with 10 bases spanning the gap. Here the CDR3 DNA reads TGTGCCAGCAGTTGGATAATGGGCTACAATGAGCAGTTCTTC. It yields the protein CASSWIMGYNEQFF.

About this clonotype: Mismatch with germline at one junction end may stem from a read error. The rearrangement links TRBV6-2 or TRBV6-3 to TRBJ1-2; 8 bases align to TRBD1. The CDR3 runs 15 residues. Germline V gene sequence: CDR1 MNHEY, CDR2 SVGEGT. In nucleotides, the CDR3 is TGTGCCAGCAGAGAATACAGGGGGATTAACCATGGCTACACCTTC. Translating gives CASREYRGINHGYTF.

For this clonotype: This likely came from a read error, as a far larger clone is one base away. The gene calls are TRBV6-4 and TRBJ1-1; 8 bases agree with TRBD1. Germline trimming cut 3 bases from V and 2 bases from J; bases unmatched to any gene: 11. The CDR3 has 17 amino acids. Germline-derived CDR1 and CDR2 are MRHNA and SNTAGT. The CDR3 nucleotides read TGTGCCAGCAGTGAAAGTTCAGGGGGCTTCGGAAACACTGAAGCTTTCTTT. Translated: CASSESSGGFGNTEAFF.

The V call is TRBV6-1, the J call TRBJ1-6, with D possibly TRBD1 on 6 matching bases. In germline, CDR1 is MNHNS, CDR2 SASEGT. V dropped 6 bases and J dropped 18 bases, with 18 bases sitting between them. The CDR3 sequence is 12 residues long. The CDR3 bases are TGTGCCAGCAGCCGGACAGATTCAACCCCCCACTTT. As protein: CASSRTDSTPHF.

In regard to this clonotype: A far larger clone is off by one base, so a read error is likely. V usage is TRBV10-3 and J usage is TRBJ2-3; D is possibly TRBD2 (6 bases). From germline, CDR1 is ENHRY and CDR2 SYGVKD. The CDR3 covers 13 residues. V lost 10 bases and J lost 5, with 16 bases in between. The CDR3 sequence is CASGNMARDTQYF. The CDR3 coding sequence is TGTGCCAGCGGGAACATGGCGCGAGATACGCAGTATTTT.

The chain joins TRBV15 to TRBJ2-1, with 13 bases fitting TRBD2. This CDR3 region has 16 residues. Germline-derived CDR1 and CDR2 are LNHNV and YYDKDF (reference sequence). With V trimmed by 5 bases and J by 4 bases, 5 bases remained unmatched. Here the CDR3 reads CATSQGLAGTYNEQFF. The CDR3 DNA reads as TGTGCCACCAGCCAGGGACTAGCGGGAACATACAATGAGCAGTTCTTC.

This clonotype rates as medium-sized. The chain links TRBV7-2 to TRBJ2-2; 9 bases map to TRBD2. J was trimmed by 6 bases and V by 1 base; bases with no gene match: 12. The germline V gene encodes CDR1 SGHTA and CDR2 FQGNSA. This CDR3 is built from 18 residues. In DNA, the CDR3 is TGTGCCAGCAGCTTAGTTTCTATAGCGGGAGACCCCCCCGGGGAGCTGTTTTTT. Its protein is CASSLVSIAGDPPGELFF.

The V call is TRBV12-3 or TRBV12-4, the J call TRBJ2-1, with 13 nucleotides matching TRBD2. There are 15 residues in the CDR3. The V segment lost 9 bases and the J segment 15 bases; nucleotides outside the gene matches: 17. The chain's CDR3 is CARNPNGLAGARSFF. The CDR3 nucleotides are TGTGCCAGAAACCCGAACGGACTAGCGGGAGCTCGGTCGTTCTTC.

J is TRBJ2-7 and V is TRBV20-1, with D maybe TRBD2 (6 bases). The germline gives CDR1 DFQATT, CDR2 SNEGSKA (reference sequence). CDR3 size: 15 residues. CDR3 sequence reads: CISRDLAAGRGEQYF. The CDR3 nucleotides read TGCATTTCTAGAGACTTAGCTGCGGGGCGTGGGGAGCAGTACTTC.

This clonotype was recorded many times. V gene TRBV9 combines with J gene TRBJ1-5; D is possibly TRBD1 (5 bases). V was shortened by 3 bases and J by 4 bases, with 11 bases between the two germline ends. The CDR3 length is 14 residues. Looked up from germline, CDR1 is SGDLS and CDR2 is YYNGEE. The chain's CDR3 is CASSGGVGNQPQHF. CDR3 sequence (DNA): TGTGCCAGCAGCGGAGGGGTAGGGAATCAGCCCCAGCATTTT.

This clonotype was counted ten times or more. V is TRBV28 and J is TRBJ2-1, with 7 bases matching TRBD1. This CDR3 has 15 residues. Trimming cost V 5 bases and J 2 bases; bases outside gene matches: 6. CDR1 and CDR2 from the germline V gene are MDHEN and SYDVKM. The CDR3 region is CASSPTGTAYNEQFF. The CDR3 DNA reads TGTGCCAGCAGTCCCACCGGGACAGCCTACAATGAGCAGTTCTTC.

The sample holds many counts of this clonotype. V is TRBV11-2 and J is TRBJ2-1; 7 bases align to TRBD2. V lost 3 bases to trimming and J lost 6 bases; unmatched junction nucleotides: 8. The CDR3 is made up of 15 amino acids. The germline V gene has CDR1 SGHAT and CDR2 FQNNGV. The CDR3 loop reads CASSFSAGWANEQFF. The CDR3 nucleotides read TGTGCCAGCAGCTTCTCAGCGGGATGGGCCAATGAGCAGTTCTTC.

The J gene is TRBJ1-2, the V gene TRBV19; D remains unclear. The CDR3 is made up of 12 amino acids. Germline loops: CDR1 LNHDA, CDR2 SQIVND (reference sequence). Trimming removed 3 bases at V and 8 bases at J, with 10 bases between. The DNA of the CDR3 is TGTGCCAGTAGTATGCCCCCTCAAGGCTACACCTTC. It yields the protein CASSMPPQGYTF.

There are many counts of this clonotype. The rearrangement links TRBV15 to TRBJ2-3; TRBD2 aligns across 7 bases. The V gene end was trimmed by 4 bases and the J gene end by 4 bases; junction bases not matched to a gene: 5. Germline loops: CDR1 LNHNV, CDR2 YYDKDF (reference sequence). This CDR3 has 14 amino acids. The CDR3 coding sequence is TGTGCCACCAGCACCTCGGGGGGTTCAGATACGCAGTATTTT. Protein: CATSTSGGSDTQYF.

Many counts were recorded for this clonotype. The rearrangement links TRBV18 to TRBJ2-1; D might be TRBD2 (6 bases). Germline V gene lookup returns CDR1 KGHSH and CDR2 LQKENI. The CDR3 runs 15 residues. The ends were cut back, 3 bases at V and 4 bases at J, with 13 bases in the middle. Written as DNA, the CDR3 is TGTGCCAGCTCACCCCGCGGGACCAGTTACAATGAGCAGTTCTTC. Translating it yields CASSPRGTSYNEQFF.

This clonotype has a count of ten or more. The chain links TRBV5-6 to TRBJ2-7; possible D gene TRBD1, 6 bases. Looked up from germline, CDR1 is SGHDT and CDR2 is YYEEEE. Between the trimmed V and J ends, which lost 0 bases and 4 bases, there was a span of 8 bases. The CDR3 spans 13 residues. CDR3 nucleotide sequence: TGTGCCAGCAGCTTGGGAGGACAGTACGAGCAGTACTTC. It specifies CASSLGGQYEQYF. Drawing the rest from reference TRBV5-6 and TRBJ2-7, the complete variable domain is DAGVTQSPTHLIKTRGQQVTLRCSPKSGHDTVSWYQQALGQGPQFIFQYYEEEERQRGNFPDRFSGHQFPNYSSELNVNALLLGDSALYLCASSLGGQYEQYFGPGTRLTVT.